This TCR beta chain stems from a study of CD8 T cells in ankylosing spondylitis. Using quantitative 5'-RACE with molecular barcodes, the authors made TCR beta libraries. TCRdb passed the 5' RACE reads through MiXCR, listing each CDR3 protein once. The profile covers just under 95,000 distinct CDR3 sequences, with roughly 10% appearing a single time and 4.5% to 5.5% taken by the ten largest. Findings and caveats of the study: Fewer than 10 highly homologous variants formed a TCR beta motif that appeared characteristic of ankylosing spondylitis blood. The clones that were linked to disease were reported to be significantly enriched in matched synovial fluid samples from ankylosing spondylitis patients. In reactive arthritis synovial fluid and blood, some motif variants had been reported before.

This clonotype occurred many times. Its antigen is currently unknown. In germline, CDR1 is SGHTA, CDR2 FQGNSA. The CDR3 length is 15 residues. The V gene end was trimmed by 3 bases and the J gene end by 7 bases; junction bases not matched to a gene: 6. The receptor was derived from a male donor with ankylosing spondylitis or in good health (not recorded which). This chain links TRBV7-2 with TRBJ2-2; 9 bases are a match to TRBD2. Material: blood, either unsorted or a sorted T cell fraction (not recorded which). The CDR3 DNA reads as TGTGCCAGCAGCTTTGGCGGGGGGGATTTCGGGGAGCTGTTTTTT. This encodes CASSFGGGDFGELFF.